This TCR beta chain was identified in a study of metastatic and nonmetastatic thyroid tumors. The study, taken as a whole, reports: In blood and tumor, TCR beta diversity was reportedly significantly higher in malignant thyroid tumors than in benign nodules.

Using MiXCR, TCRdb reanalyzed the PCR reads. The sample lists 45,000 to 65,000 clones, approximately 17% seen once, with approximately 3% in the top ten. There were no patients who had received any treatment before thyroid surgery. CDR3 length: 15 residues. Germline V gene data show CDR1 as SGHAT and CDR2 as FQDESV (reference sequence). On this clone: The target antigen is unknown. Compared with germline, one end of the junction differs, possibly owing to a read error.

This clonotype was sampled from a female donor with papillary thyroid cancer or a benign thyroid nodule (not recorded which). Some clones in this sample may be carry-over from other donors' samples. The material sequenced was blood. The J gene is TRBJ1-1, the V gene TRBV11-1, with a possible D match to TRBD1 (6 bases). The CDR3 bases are TGTGCCAGTAGCCCCAGTGGGACACCGAACACTGAATCTTTCTTT. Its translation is CASSPSGTPNTESFF.